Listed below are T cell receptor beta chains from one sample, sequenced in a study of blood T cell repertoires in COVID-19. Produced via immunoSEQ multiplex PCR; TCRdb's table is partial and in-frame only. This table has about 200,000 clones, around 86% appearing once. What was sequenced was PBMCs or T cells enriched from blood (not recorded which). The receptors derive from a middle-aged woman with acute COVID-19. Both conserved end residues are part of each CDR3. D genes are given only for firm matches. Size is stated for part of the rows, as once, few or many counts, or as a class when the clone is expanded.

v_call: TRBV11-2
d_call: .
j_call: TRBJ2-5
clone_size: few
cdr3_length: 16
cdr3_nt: TGTGCCAGCAGCTTAGATCTTTTTACAGCCAAAGATACCCAGTACTTC
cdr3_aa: CASSLDLFTAKDTQYF

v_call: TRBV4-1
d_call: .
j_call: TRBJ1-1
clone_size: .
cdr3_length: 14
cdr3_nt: TGCGCCAGCAGCCAGCCCTTACAGGTAGATGAAGCTTTCTTT
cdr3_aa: CASSQPLQVDEAFF

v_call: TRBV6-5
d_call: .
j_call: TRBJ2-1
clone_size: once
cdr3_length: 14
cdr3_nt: TGTGCCAGCATACGGGAGTTCTCCTACAATGAGCAGTTCTTC
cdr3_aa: CASIREFSYNEQFF

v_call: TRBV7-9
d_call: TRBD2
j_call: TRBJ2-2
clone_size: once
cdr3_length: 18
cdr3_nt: TGTGCCAGCAGCTCGGCGTTCGTGTTTGGGGAGGGGACCGGGGAGCTGTTTTTT
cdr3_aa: CASSSAFVFGEGTGELFF

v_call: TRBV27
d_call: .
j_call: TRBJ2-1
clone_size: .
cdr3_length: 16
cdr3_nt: TGTGCCAGCAGTCTCAGGGGCCTTCCATCGGGCAATGAGCAGTTCTTC
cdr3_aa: CASSLRGLPSGNEQFF

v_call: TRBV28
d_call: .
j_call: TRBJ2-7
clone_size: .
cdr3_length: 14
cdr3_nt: TGTGCCAGCAGTAACACGGGGAGCTCCTACGAGCAGTACTTC
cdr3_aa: CASSNTGSSYEQYF

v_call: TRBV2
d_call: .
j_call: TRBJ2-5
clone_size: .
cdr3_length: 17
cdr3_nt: TGTGCCACCGGCCTACCCCTCAGGCAGTGGGGAGAGGAGACCCAGTACTTC
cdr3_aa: CATGLPLRQWGEETQYF

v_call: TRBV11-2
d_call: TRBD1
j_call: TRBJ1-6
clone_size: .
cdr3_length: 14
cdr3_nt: TGTGCCAGCAGCTACCGGACAGGAGGCTCACCCCTCCACTTT
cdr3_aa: CASSYRTGGSPLHF

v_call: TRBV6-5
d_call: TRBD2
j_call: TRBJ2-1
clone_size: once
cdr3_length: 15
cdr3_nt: TGTGCCAGCAGGGGTAGCGGGAGGAGATTCAATGAGCAGTTCTTC
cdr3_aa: CASRGSGRRFNEQFF

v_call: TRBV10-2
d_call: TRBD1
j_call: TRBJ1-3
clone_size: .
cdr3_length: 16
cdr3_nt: TGCGCCAGCAGTGATATTCCGGGACAGAGGGGAAACACCATATATTTT
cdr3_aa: CASSDIPGQRGNTIYF

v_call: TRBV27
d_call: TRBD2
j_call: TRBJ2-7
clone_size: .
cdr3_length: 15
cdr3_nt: TGTGCCAGCAGTTTTCGGCGGGAGGGTTCCTACGAGCAGTACTTC
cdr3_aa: CASSFRREGSYEQYF

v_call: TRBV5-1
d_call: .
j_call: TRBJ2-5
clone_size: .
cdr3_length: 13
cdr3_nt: TGCGCCAGCAGCGGGGCCCTAGGAGAGACCCAGTACTTC
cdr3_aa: CASSGALGETQYF

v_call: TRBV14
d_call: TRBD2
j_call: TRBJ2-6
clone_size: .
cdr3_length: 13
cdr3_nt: TGTGCCAGCAGCCTGACTAGCGTCAACGTCCTGACTTTC
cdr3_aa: CASSLTSVNVLTF

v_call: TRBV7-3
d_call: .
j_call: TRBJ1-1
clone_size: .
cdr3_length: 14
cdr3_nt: TGTGCCAGCAGCCCCACAGGGATGGGTACTGAAGCTTTCTTT
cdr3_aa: CASSPTGMGTEAFF

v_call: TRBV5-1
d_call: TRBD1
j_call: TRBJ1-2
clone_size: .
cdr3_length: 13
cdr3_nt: TGCGCCAGCAGCGCGGGACAGGGCTATGGCTACACCTTC
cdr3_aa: CASSAGQGYGYTF

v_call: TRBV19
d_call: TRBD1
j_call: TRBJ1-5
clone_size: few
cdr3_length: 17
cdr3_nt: TGTGCCAGTAGTATTATACAGGGGGCGCGCTCTGTTCAGCCCCAGCATTTT
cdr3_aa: CASSIIQGARSVQPQHF

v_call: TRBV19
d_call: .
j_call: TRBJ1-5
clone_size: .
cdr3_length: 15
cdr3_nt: TGTGCCAGTAGTATAGAAGTCTACAGCAATCAGCCCCAGCATTTT
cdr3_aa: CASSIEVYSNQPQHF

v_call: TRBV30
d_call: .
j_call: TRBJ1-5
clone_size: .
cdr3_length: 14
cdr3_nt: TGTGCCTGGAGTGGATATATGGGGGGACAGCCCCAGCATTTT
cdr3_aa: CAWSGYMGGQPQHF

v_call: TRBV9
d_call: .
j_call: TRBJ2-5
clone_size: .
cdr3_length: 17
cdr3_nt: TGTGCCAGCAGCGTAGATGGTGGGAGCATCGTTTCGGAGACCCAGTACTTC
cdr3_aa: CASSVDGGSIVSETQYF

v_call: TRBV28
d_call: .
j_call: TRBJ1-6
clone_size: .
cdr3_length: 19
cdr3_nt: TGTGCCAGCAGTACACTCGCTCCCCCATACAGCCCCCGAAATTCACCCCTCCACTTT
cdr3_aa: CASSTLAPPYSPRNSPLHF

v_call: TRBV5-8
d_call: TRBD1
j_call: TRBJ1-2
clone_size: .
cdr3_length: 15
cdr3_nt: TGTGCCAGCAGCGGTGACAGGGGGCGCAGGGATGGCTACACCTTC
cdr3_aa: CASSGDRGRRDGYTF

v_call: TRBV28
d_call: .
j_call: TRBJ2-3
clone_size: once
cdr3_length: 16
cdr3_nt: TGTGCCAGCAGACCTGCAGGTGTGGTAAGCACAGATACGCAGTATTTT
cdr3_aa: CASRPAGVVSTDTQYF

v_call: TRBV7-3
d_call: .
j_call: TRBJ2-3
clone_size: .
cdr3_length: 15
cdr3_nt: TGTGCCAGCAGCTTAAGCGGAGTATTCACAGATACGCAGTATTTT
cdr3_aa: CASSLSGVFTDTQYF

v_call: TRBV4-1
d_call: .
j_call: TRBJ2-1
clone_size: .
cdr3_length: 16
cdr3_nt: TGCGCCAGCAGCCAAGATCAGATGGACTGGTACAATGAGCAGTTCTTC
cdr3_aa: CASSQDQMDWYNEQFF

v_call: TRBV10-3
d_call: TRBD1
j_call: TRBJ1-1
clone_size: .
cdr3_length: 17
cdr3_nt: TGTGCCATCAGTGCTGGGACAGGTCGGGGGTTGAGCACTGAAGCTTTCTTT
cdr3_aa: CAISAGTGRGLSTEAFF

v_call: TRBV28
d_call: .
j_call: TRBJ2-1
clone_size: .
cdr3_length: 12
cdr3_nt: TGTGCCAGCAGTTTTTTTGTTGGCGAGCAGTTCTTC
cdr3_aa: CASSFFVGEQFF

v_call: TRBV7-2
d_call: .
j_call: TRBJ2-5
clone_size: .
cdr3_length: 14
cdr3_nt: TGTGCCAGCAGCTTACCAGGCAGAGAAGAGACCCAGTACTTC
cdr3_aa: CASSLPGREETQYF

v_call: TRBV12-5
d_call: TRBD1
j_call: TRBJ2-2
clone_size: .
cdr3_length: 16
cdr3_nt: TGTGCTAGTGGTTTGGTAGGACAGGCGAACACCGGGGAGCTGTTTTTT
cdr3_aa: CASGLVGQANTGELFF

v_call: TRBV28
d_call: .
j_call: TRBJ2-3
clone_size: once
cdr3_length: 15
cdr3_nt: TGTGCCAGCAGTATTCGGACAGTAAGCACAGATACGCAGTATTTT
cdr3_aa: CASSIRTVSTDTQYF

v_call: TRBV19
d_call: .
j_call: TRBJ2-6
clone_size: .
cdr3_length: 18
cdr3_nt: TGTGCCAGTACCATGCTGGGCAGAGTGGGGCCTGGGGCCAACGTCCTGACTTTC
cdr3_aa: CASTMLGRVGPGANVLTF

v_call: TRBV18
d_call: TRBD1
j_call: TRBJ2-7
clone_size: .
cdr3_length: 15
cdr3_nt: TGTGCCAGCTCACCGGCTGGACAGGGGGCCTACGAGCAGTACTTC
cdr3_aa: CASSPAGQGAYEQYF

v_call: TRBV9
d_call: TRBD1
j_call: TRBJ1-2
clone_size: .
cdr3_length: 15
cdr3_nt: TGTGCCAGCAGCGTAGTTTCGACAGGGGGCTATGGCTACACCTTC
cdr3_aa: CASSVVSTGGYGYTF

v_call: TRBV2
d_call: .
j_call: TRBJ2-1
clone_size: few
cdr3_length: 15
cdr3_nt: TGTGCCAGCAGCCAAGGGACACCCAGGATCCATGAGCAGTTCTTC
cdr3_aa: CASSQGTPRIHEQFF

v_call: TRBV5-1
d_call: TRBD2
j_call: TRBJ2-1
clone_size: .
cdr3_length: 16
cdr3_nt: TGCGCCAGCAGCTTGACCCGGACTAGCGGGTACAATGAGCAGTTCTTC
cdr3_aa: CASSLTRTSGYNEQFF

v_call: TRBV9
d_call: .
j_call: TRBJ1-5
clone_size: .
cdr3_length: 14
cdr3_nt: TGTGCCAGCAGCGTAGGGGCAGGGAATCAGCCCCAGCATTTT
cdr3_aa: CASSVGAGNQPQHF

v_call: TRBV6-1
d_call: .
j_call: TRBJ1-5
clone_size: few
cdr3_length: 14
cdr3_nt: TGTGCCAGCAGCCCGGTCAGGTCGCGCCAGCCCCAGCATTTT
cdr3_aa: CASSPVRSRQPQHF

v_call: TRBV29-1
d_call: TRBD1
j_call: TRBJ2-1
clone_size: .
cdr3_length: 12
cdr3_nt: TGCAGCATCCGGACAGGGGGCAATGAGCAGTTCTTC
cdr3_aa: CSIRTGGNEQFF

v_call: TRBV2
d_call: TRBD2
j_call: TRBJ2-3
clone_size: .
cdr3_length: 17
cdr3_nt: TGTGCCAGCAGTGAAGCGATATGGAGCGGGAGGGGCGATACGCAGTATTTT
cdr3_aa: CASSEAIWSGRGDTQYF

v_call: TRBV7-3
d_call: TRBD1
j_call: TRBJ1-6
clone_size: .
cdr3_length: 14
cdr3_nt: TGTGCCAGCAGCTTTGGACAGGATAATTCACCCCTCCACTTT
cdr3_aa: CASSFGQDNSPLHF

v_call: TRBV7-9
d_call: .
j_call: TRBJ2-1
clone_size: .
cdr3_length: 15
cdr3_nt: TGTGCCAGCAGCAGCTATACACCGTCGGGCAATGAGCAGTTCTTC
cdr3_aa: CASSSYTPSGNEQFF

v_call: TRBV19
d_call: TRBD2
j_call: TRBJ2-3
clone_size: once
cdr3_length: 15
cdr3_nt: TGTGCCAGTAGTATTCTAGCGGGCCGTTGGGATACGCAGTATTTT
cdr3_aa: CASSILAGRWDTQYF

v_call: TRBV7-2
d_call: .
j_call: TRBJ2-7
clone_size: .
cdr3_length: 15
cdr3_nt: TGTGCCAGCAGCTTAGACTGGACAGCCTCCTACGAGCAGTACTTC
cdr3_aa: CASSLDWTASYEQYF

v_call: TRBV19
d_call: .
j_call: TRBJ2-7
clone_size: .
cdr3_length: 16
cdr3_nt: TGTGCCAGTAGTATTGGGGGCTTGCGGGAGTCCTACGAGCAGTACTTC
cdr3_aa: CASSIGGLRESYEQYF

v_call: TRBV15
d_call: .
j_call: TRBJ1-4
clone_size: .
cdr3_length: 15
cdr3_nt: TGTGCCACCAGCGACTCCCGGGGGGGAAGAGAAAAACTGTTTTTT
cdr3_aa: CATSDSRGGREKLFF

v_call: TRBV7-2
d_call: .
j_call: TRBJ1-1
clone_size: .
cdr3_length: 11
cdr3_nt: TGTGCCAGCAGCTCGTACGGTGAAGCTTTCTTT
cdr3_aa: CASSSYGEAFF

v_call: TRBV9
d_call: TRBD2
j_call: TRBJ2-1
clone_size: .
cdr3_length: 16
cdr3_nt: TGTGCCAGCAGCGCGCCACTAGCGGGAGTAAACAATGAGCAGTTCTTC
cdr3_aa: CASSAPLAGVNNEQFF

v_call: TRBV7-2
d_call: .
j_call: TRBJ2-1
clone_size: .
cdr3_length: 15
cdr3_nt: TGTGCCAGCAGCCCGGGGGCTAGCGGTTACAATGAGCAGTTCTTC
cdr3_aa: CASSPGASGYNEQFF

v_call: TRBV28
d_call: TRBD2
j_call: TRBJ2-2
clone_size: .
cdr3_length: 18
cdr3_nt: TGTGCCAGCAGTTACCCTAGCGGGAGGCCCCGAGGGGCCGGGGAGCTGTTTTTT
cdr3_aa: CASSYPSGRPRGAGELFF

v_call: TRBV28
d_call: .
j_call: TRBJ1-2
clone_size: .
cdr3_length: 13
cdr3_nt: TGTGCCAGCAGTCAGACGACTCCGCCGGGCTACACCTTC
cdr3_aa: CASSQTTPPGYTF

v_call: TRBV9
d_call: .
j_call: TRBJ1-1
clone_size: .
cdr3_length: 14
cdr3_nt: TGTGCCAGCAGCGTCTCGGTCGGGAACACTGAAGCTTTCTTT
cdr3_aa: CASSVSVGNTEAFF

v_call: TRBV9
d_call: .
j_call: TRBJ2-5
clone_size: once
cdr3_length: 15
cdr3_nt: TGTGCCAGCAGCGTAGACCAGGGTTGGATAGAGACCCAGTACTTC
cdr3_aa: CASSVDQGWIETQYF